The source of this T cell receptor (beta chain) is a study of shared clonotypes between healthy human individuals. Findings and limits, study-wide: Among non-shared clonotypes, generation probabilities were lower than among those shared by all four donors.

Note on this clone: Its specificity is unknown.

Across several immunoSEQ plates, the genomic DNA of each subset was split evenly. Clones were sequenced by immunoSEQ multiplex PCR, and TCRdb holds only the in-frame ones, with some missing. This table holds around 2.1 million clones, approximately 94% found once. The CDR3 runs 19 residues. V trimming: 3 bases; J trimming: 0 bases; junction bases outside the gene matches: 6. CDR1 LGHNA and CDR2 YSLEER come from the germline V gene. As defined, naive CD8 cells were CD45RO-negative and positively selected for CCR7, with terminally differentiated effector memory CD45RA+ cells excluded. The sample comprised naive CD8+ T cells from PBMCs. This TCR derives from a young man in good health. Some clones in this sample may be carry-over from other donors' samples. V gene TRBV4-3 combines with J gene TRBJ2-1, with TRBD2 matching over 15 bases. The CDR3 DNA reads TGCGCCAGCAGCCAGCGGACTAGCGGGAGGGGAAGCTCCTACAATGAGCAGTTCTTC. This translates into CASSQRTSGRGSSYNEQFF.